This T cell receptor beta chain comes out of a study (dated by TCRdb to between 2015 and 2016). With respect to the entire study: The study tested whether tumor-infiltrating Tregs in breast cancer are recruited from blood Tregs or converted in situ from other CD4+ T cell subsets. General conclusions and limits of the study: Tumor memory CD4+ T cell TCR gene usage was found to cluster with blood and lymph node memory CD4+ cells and with lymph node naive CD4+ cells. Tumor-infiltrating Treg TCR alpha and beta sequences overlapped most with tumor naive CD4+ T cells, then with blood naive CD4+ T cells. The validation in the larger cohort was limited to a single TCR beta V-J rearrangement instead of whole repertoires.

Reading the germline V gene gives CDR1 SGHTA and CDR2 FQGNSA. V and J are trimmed by 5 bases and 7 bases, and the gene matches miss 9 bases of the junction. The CDR3 contains 15 residues, cysteine and phenylalanine counted. Only the CDR3 part of the read is kept: 45 bases, read in frame from the first base. Amplification of full-length TCR variable regions was done by 5' RACE PCR using constant-region reverse primers, and this step was followed by semi-nested PCR with Nested Universal Primer A. The ReliaPrep RNA Cell Miniprep System was used to extract total RNA, which was then reverse transcribed into 5'RACE-ready cDNA with the SMARTer RACE 5'/3' Kit. Multiplex adaptors were used to barcode full-length TCR alpha and beta libraries, and the barcoded libraries were sequenced on an Illumina MiSeq. Regarding the original processing steps: For each of nine subset-tissue groups, sequencing data from the five patients were pooled, and the groups were then compared using unsupervised clustering of TCR gene usage. The Morisita-Horn index, with shared sequences weighted by their contribution to each repertoire, was used to calculate repertoire similarity. Using fastp trimming at Q25 and MiXCR clonotype assembly, TCRdb reanalyzed the public sequencing data and kept in-frame beta chains. Rows are combined by CDR3 protein, so each entry shows the most common genes and DNA. TCRdb, not the authors, supplied the V and J calls. This sample lists 45,000 to 60,000 distinct CDR3 sequences; over 20% were detected once. About 3% of the sample goes to the ten largest clones.

In its sample, this clonotype was seen a few times. It lacks a known antigen. Per-base quality was not reported, and no clone a single base away is much larger than it. The Miltenyi Naive CD4+ T Cell Isolation kit was used to purify naive CD4+ T cells, and CD25 microbeads were used to remove Tregs. Tregs, naive and memory CD4+ T cells from tumor, blood and ipsilateral draining lymph nodes of 4 or 5 breast cancer patients underwent full-length TCR alpha and beta sequencing. Tumor tissue, along with lymph nodes from ipsilateral axillary dissection, was perfused with PBS, minced, and then digested using collagenase I and hyaluronidase. Sorted cell populations were confirmed by FACS to exceed 90% purity.

The receptor's source is a female donor with breast cancer. The sequenced sample consisted of tumor-infiltrating naive CD4+ T cells sorted from the breast tumor. The intended sense of this specimen's cell subset or site label: naive CD4+ T cells, CD4+CD45RA+CD25-. The chain links TRBV7-2 with TRBJ2-4; the junction holds 9 bases that match TRBD1. This receptor carries the CDR3 CASSPRDRADNIQYF. Here is the DNA: TGTGCCAGCAGCCCAAGGGACAGGGCTGATAACATTCAGTACTTC.